This TCR beta chain was profiled in a study of a mutant IDH1 vaccine in newly diagnosed glioma. Study-level background: Weeks 1, 3, 5, 7, 11, 15, 19 and 23 were when patients received their eight vaccinations. Mean patient age was around 40 years; about 60% were male and about 40% female.

General observations from the study: Altogether, approximately 93% of patients exhibited vaccine-induced immune responses. Changes to the top peripheral T cell clonotypes appeared unrelated to pseudoprogression.

Germline loops: CDR1 SGHDT, CDR2 YYEEEE. V lost 2 bases and J lost 2, with 13 bases in between. The CDR3 totals 15 residues. Time point indicated: week 23, last vaccination. Each vaccine dose was 300 ug of mutant IDH1 20-mer peptide, with topical imiquimod. Comments on this clone: As yet, its antigen is unknown.

Using immunoSEQ multiplex PCR, the repertoire was profiled, and TCRdb retains in-frame clones only, with some absent. This sample has tens of thousands of clones, with around 82% found just once. The chain recombines TRBV5-6 with TRBJ1-1; maybe TRBD1 (6 bases). The material sequenced was PBMCs, taken from a glioma patient whose treatment included an IDH1 peptide vaccine. The receptor comes from a man aged 25-45 years with glioma. The CDR3 spells CASSLQGRDNTEAFF. CDR3 in DNA: TGTGCCAGCAGCTTACAGGGTAGAGACAACACTGAAGCTTTCTTT.